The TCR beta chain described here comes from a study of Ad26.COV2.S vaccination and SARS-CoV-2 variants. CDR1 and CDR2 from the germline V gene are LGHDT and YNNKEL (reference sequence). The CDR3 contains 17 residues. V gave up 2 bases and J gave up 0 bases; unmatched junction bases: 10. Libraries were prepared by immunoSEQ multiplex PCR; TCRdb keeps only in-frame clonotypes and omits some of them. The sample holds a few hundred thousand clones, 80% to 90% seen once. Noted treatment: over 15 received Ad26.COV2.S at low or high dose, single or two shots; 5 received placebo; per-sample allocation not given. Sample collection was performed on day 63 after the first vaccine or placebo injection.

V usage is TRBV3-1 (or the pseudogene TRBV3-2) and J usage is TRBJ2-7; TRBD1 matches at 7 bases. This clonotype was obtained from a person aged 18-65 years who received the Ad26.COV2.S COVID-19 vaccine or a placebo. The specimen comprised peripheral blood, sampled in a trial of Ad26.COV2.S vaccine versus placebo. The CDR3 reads CASSQSTGLNFSYEQYF. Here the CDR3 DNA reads TGTGCCAGCAGCCAATCGACAGGGTTGAACTTCTCCTACGAGCAGTACTTC.